This passage covers 5 T cell receptor beta chains from one sample sequenced in a study of blood T cell repertoires in COVID-19. Measured with immunoSEQ multiplex PCR; TCRdb has only the in-frame clones, and not every one. The sample holds fewer than 200,000 clones, about 84% seen once. The material sequenced was peripheral blood. All receptors derive from a human donor in a cohort sampled during active COVID-19.

The V call is TRBV12-3 or TRBV12-4, the J call TRBJ2-1; the D is unclear. Trimming cost V 3 bases and J 15 bases, with 15 bases left between them. The CDR3 sequence is 12 residues long. DNA for the CDR3: TGTGCCAGCAGTTTTTTAGCAATCCCTCGGTTCTTC. This translates into CASSFLAIPRFF.

The rearrangement links TRBV6-6 to TRBJ1-5, with 7 bases aligning to TRBD1. V trimming: 2 bases; J trimming: 5 bases; junction bases outside the gene matches: 6. The CDR3 has 15 residues. Germline V gene data show CDR1 as MNHNY and CDR2 as SVGAGI (reference sequence). The CDR3 sequence is CASSYSRDSYQPQHF. The CDR3 coding sequence is TGTGCCAGCAGTTACAGCCGGGACAGTTATCAGCCCCAGCATTTT.

This chain links TRBV7-3 with TRBJ1-6, with 7 bases fitting TRBD1. J was trimmed by 7 bases and V by 4 bases; bases with no gene match: 4. The CDR3 runs 14 residues. Germline CDR1 reads SGHTA; CDR2 reads FQGTGA. CDR3 amino acids: CASSSGQVNSPLHF. The DNA for the CDR3 is TGTGCCAGCAGCTCCGGACAGGTGAATTCACCCCTCCACTTT. Based on the CDR3 plus reference TRBV7-3 and TRBJ1-6, the full variable domain is GAGVSQTPSNKVTEKGKYVELRCDPISGHTALYWYRQSLGQGPEFLIYFQGTGAADDSGLPNDRFFAVRPEGSVSTLKIQRTERGDSAVYLCASSSGQVNSPLHFGNGTRLTVT.

The CDR3 region has the DNA TGTGCCAGCAGTCCGACAGGGCTCGGACAGCCCCAGCATTTT. It yields the protein CASSPTGLGQPQHF. The chain couples TRBV27 to TRBJ1-5, with 7 bases matching TRBD1. Per the germline V gene, CDR1 is MNHEY and CDR2 is SMNVEV (reference sequence). The CDR3 length is 14 residues. Losses at the gene ends were 5 bases for V and 7 bases for J; bases not matched to a gene: 8.

As concerns this clone: This sample includes further DNA sequences coding for the same CDR3. This chain links TRBV6-5 with TRBJ2-3; D is possibly TRBD1 (5 bases). V was clipped by 6 bases and J by 1 base, with 8 bases between them. The CDR3 has 13 amino acids. Germline V gene lookup returns CDR1 MNHEY and CDR2 SVGAGI. In nucleotides, the CDR3 is TGTGCCAGCAGGGACACGGGCACAGATACGCAGTATTTT. Amino acid sequence: CASRDTGTDTQYF.